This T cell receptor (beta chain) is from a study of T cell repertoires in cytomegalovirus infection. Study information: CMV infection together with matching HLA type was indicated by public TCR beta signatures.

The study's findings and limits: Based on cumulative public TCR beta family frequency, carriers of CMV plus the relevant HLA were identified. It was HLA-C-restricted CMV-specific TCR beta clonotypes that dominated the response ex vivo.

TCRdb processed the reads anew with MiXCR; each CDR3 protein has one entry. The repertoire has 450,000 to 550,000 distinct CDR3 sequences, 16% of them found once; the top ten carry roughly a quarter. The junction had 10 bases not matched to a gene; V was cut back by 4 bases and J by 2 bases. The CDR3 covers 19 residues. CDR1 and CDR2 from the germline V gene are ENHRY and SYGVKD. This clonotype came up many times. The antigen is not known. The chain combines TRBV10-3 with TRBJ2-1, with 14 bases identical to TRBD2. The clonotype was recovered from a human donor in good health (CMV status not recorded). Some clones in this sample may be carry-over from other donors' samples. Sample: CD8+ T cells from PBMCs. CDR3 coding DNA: TGTGCCATCAGTGGGGAGACTAGCGGGAGGGCAGGGCCCTACAATGAGCAGTTCTTC. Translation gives CAISGETSGRAGPYNEQFF.